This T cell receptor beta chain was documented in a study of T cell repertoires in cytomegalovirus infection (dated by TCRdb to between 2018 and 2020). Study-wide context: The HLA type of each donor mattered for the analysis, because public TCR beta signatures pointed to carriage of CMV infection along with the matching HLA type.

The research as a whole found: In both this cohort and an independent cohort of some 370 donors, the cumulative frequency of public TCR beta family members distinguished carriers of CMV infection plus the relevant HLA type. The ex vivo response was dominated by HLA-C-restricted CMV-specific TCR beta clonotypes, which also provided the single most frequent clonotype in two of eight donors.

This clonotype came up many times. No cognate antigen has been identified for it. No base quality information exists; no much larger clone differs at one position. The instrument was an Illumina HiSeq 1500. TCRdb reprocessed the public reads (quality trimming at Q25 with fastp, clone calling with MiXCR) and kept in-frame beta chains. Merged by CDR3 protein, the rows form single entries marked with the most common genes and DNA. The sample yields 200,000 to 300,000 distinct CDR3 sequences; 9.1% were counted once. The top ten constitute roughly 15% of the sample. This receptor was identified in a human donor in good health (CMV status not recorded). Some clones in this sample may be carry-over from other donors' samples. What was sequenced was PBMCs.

The CDR3 protein is CASTREPSGSPLHF. The bases read TGTGCCAGCACTCGGGAGCCGAGCGGTTCACCCCTCCACTTT. The rearranged chain carries TRBV2 and TRBJ1-6; the D gene is unclear. Between the V and J ends, shortened by 7 bases and 9 bases respectively, the junction contains 16 bases. The germline V gene yields SNHLY for CDR1 and FYNNEI for CDR2. The CDR3 holds 14 amino acids from the cysteine to the phenylalanine. Left in the record is the CDR3 DNA by itself, 42 bases read in frame from the first base.